This T cell receptor beta chain comes out of a study of shared clonotypes between healthy human individuals. Study at large: Aged between 18 and 49, the donors were a couple of women and a few men.

Only Caucasian adults living in Nashville, Tennessee served as donors. Authors' methods: Quality scores were absent from the junction-only immunoSEQ sequences, so filtering differed. Assay: immunoSEQ multiplex PCR; the TCRdb copy retains only in-frame clones and omits some. The V and J calls and clone size are taken from that table; D and trimming were inferred from the DNA. This sample carries about half a million clones, 81% of them seen once, and the ten largest clones take about 13%. CDR1 and CDR2 (germline): SGHTS, YDEGEE. V lost 6 bases to trimming and J lost 9 bases, with 20 bases between them. CDR3 length equals 14 residues.

The chain has TRBV5-8 and TRBJ2-3; D tentatively reads TRBD1 or TRBD2 (6 bases each). The TCR sequence derives from a woman in her 40s in good health. Some clones in this sample may be carry-over from other donors' samples. Sequenced material: PBMCs. The CDR3 loop reads CASTRSGARETQYF. The CDR3 nucleotides read TGTGCCAGCACCCGGTCGGGGGCCCGGGAGACGCAGTATTTT.